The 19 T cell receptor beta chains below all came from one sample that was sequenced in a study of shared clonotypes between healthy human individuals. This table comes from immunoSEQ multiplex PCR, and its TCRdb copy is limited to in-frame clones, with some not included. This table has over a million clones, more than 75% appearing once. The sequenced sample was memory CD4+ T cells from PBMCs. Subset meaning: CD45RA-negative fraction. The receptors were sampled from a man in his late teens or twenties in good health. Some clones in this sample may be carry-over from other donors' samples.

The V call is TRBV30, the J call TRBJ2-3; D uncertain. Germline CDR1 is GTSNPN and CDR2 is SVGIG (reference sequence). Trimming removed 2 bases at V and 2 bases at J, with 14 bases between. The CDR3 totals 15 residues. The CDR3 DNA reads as TGTGCCTGGAGTTTGCGGAAGACACTCACAGATACGCAGTATTTT. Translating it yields CAWSLRKTLTDTQYF.

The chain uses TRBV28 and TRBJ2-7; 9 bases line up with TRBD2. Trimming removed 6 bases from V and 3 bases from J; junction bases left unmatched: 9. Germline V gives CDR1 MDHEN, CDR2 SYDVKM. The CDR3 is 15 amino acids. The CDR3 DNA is TGTGCCAGCAGCCGTGGGGCTAGCGGGGTCTACGAGCAGTACTTC. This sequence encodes CASSRGASGVYEQYF. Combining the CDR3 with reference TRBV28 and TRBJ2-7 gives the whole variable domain DVKVTQSSRYLVKRTGEKVFLECVQDMDHENMFWYRQDPGLGLRLIYFSYDVKMKEKGDIPEGYSVSREKKERFSLILESASTNQTSMYLCASSRGASGVYEQYFGPGTRLTVT.

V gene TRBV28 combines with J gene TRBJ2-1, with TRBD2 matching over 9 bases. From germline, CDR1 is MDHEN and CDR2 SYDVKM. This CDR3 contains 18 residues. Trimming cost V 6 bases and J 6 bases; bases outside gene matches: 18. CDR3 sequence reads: CASSPLGRGRGVSNEQFF. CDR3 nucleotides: TGTGCCAGCAGCCCTCTCGGGCGCGGGAGGGGAGTAAGCAATGAGCAGTTCTTC.

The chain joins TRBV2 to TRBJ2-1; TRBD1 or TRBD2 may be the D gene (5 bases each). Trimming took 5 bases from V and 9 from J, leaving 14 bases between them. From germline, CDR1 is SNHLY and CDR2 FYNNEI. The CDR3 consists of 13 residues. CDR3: CASSPGAQLEQFF. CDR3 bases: TGTGCCAGCAGTCCCGGGGCGCAACTTGAGCAGTTCTTC.

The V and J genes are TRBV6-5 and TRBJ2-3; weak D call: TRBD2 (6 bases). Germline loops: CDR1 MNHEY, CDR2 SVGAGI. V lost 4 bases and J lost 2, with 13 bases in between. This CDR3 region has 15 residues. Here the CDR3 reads CASSLTGLITDTQYF. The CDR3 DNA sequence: TGTGCCAGCAGTTTGACGGGACTTATCACAGATACGCAGTATTTT.

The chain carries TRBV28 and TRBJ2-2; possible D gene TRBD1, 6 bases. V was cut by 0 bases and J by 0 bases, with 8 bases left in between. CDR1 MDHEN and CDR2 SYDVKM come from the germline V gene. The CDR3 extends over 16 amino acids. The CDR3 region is CASSLWWTANTGELFF. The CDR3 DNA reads TGTGCCAGCAGTTTATGGTGGACAGCGAACACCGGGGAGCTGTTTTTT.

The CDR3 DNA sequence: TGTGCCTGGAGTCTCAACGAGATCGACGAGCAGTACTTC. This translates into CAWSLNEIDEQYF. This sequence joins TRBV30 and TRBJ2-7; D not resolved. Germline CDR1 and CDR2: GTSNPN and SVGIG (reference sequence). V was shortened by 2 bases and J by 5 bases, with 13 bases between the two germline ends. This CDR3 contains 13 residues.

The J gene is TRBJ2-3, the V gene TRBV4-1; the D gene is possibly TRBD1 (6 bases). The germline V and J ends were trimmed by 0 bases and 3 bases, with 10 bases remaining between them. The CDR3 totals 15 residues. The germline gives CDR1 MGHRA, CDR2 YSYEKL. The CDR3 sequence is CASSQDARGTDTQYF. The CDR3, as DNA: TGCGCCAGCAGCCAAGATGCTAGGGGGACAGATACGCAGTATTTT.

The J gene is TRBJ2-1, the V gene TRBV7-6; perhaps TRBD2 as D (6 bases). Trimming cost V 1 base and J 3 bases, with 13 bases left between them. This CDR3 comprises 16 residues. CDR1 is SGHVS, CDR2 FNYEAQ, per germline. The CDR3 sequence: CASSLVTGVIYNEQFF. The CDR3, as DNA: TGTGCCAGCAGCTTAGTGACGGGGGTAATCTACAATGAGCAGTTCTTC.

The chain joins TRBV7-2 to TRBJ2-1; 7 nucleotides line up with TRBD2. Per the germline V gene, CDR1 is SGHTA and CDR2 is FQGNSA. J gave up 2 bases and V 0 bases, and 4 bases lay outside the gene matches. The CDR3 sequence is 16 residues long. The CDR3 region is CASSLAVAGAYNEQFF. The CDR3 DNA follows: TGTGCCAGCAGCTTAGCGGTGGCGGGAGCCTACAATGAGCAGTTCTTC.

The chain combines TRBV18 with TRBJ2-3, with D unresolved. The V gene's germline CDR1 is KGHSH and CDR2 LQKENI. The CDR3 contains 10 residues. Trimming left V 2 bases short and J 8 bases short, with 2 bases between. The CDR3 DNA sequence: TGTGCCAGCTCACCAGGTACGCAGTATTTT. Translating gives CASSPGTQYF.

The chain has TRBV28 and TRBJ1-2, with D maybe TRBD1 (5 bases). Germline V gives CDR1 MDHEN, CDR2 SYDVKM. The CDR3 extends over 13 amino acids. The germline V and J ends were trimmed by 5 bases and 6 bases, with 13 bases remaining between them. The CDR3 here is CASSVREGDGYTF. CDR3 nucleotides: TGTGCCAGCAGTGTCAGGGAAGGGGATGGCTACACCTTC.

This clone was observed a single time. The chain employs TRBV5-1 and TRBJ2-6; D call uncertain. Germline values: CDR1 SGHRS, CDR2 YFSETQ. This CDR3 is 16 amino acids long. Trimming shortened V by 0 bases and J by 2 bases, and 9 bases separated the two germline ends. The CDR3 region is CASSLDLSPGANVLTF. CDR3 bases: TGCGCCAGCAGCTTGGATTTATCCCCTGGGGCCAACGTCCTGACTTTC.

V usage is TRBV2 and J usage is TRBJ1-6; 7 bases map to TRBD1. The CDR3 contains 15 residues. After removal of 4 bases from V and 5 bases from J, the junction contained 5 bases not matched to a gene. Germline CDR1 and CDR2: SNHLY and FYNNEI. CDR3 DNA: TGTGCCAGCAGTGGACAGGGCCGGGATAATTCACCCCTCCACTTT. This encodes CASSGQGRDNSPLHF.

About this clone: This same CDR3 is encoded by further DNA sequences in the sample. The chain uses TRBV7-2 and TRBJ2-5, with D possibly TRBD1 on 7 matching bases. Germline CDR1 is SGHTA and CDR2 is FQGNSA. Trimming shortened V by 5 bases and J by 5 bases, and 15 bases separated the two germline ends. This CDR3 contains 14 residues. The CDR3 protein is CASSLGGAGETQYF. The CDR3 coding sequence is TGTGCCAGCAGCCTAGGGGGCGCGGGGGAGACCCAGTACTTC.

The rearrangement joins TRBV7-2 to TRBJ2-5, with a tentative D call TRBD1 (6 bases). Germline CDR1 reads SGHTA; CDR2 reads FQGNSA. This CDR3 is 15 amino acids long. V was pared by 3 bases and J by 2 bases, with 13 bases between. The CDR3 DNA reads TGTGCCAGCAGCTTCCACGGACAGACTCAAGAGACCCAGTACTTC. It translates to CASSFHGQTQETQYF.

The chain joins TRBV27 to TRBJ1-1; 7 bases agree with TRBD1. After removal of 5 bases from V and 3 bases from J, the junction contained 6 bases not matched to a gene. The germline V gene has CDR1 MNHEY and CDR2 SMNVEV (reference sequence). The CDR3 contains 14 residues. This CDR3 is CASSPQQGYTEAFF. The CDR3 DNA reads TGTGCCAGCAGTCCTCAACAGGGGTACACTGAAGCTTTCTTT.

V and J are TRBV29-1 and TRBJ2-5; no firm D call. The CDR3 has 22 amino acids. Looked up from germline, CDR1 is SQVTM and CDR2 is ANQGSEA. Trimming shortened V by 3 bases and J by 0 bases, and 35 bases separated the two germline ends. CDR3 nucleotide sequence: TGCAGCGTTGAGGGAAGGCCGGTTACCTACCCCAGCCCGGGCCATCACCAAGAGACCCAGTACTTC. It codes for CSVEGRPVTYPSPGHHQETQYF.

The CDR3 region has the DNA TGTGCCAGCAGTCGCTCGGGGGGGGCCTACGAGCAGTACTTC. Amino acid sequence: CASSRSGGAYEQYF. J is TRBJ2-7 and V is TRBV6-5, with 8 bases matching TRBD2. Trimming took 5 bases from V and 2 from J; bases not matched to a gene: 5. Germline V CDR1 and CDR2: MNHEY, SVGAGI. The CDR3 extends over 14 amino acids.